The 30 T cell receptor beta chains presented below share a single source sample, sequenced in a study of T cell responses to AZD1222 COVID-19 vaccine. Here immunoSEQ multiplex PCR was the method, and the copy in TCRdb shows in-frame clones only, minus some. The data show about 120,000 clones, with 88% seen just once and about 3.7% held by the top ten. The input for sequencing was peripheral blood, taken on day 0 of AZD1222 vaccination. All receptors derive from an adult in good health.

The chain has TRBV9 and TRBJ2-1, with 9 bases lining up with TRBD2. The germline V gene has CDR1 SGDLS and CDR2 YYNGEE. The junction had 4 bases not matched to a gene; V was cut back by 0 bases and J by 3 bases. The CDR3 length is 16 residues. The CDR3 region has the DNA TGTGCCAGCAGCGTAGCTGTAGCGGGGGTCTACAATGAGCAGTTCTTC. Translating gives CASSVAVAGVYNEQFF.

The chain couples TRBV27 to TRBJ2-7, with 7 nucleotides matching TRBD2. Germline V CDR1 and CDR2: MNHEY, SMNVEV (reference sequence). V trimming: 3 bases; J trimming: 6 bases; junction bases outside the gene matches: 5. The CDR3 spans 13 residues. The CDR3, as DNA: TGTGCCAGCAGTTTTATGCCGGGGGGCGAGCAGTACTTC. This codes for CASSFMPGGEQYF.

A single count supports this clone. This chain joins TRBV5-1 and TRBJ1-1; D possibly corresponds to TRBD1 (5 bases). Between the trimmed V and J ends, which lost 1 base and 1 base, there was a span of 14 bases. Germline-derived CDR1 and CDR2 are SGHRS and YFSETQ. CDR3 size: 16 residues. The CDR3 sequence: CASSLPRGWGNTEAFF. CDR3 coding DNA: TGCGCCAGCAGCTTGCCCCGGGGGTGGGGGAACACTGAAGCTTTCTTT.

V usage is TRBV9 and J usage is TRBJ2-2; no reliable D call. V was trimmed by 1 base and J by 6 bases, leaving 7 bases between them. The CDR3 covers 13 residues. Looked up from germline, CDR1 is SGDLS and CDR2 is YYNGEE. Written as DNA, the CDR3 is TGTGCCAGCAGCGTAAAGGTTCCCGGGGAGCTGTTTTTT. It codes for CASSVKVPGELFF. The full variable domain, rest sourced from reference TRBV9 and TRBJ2-2, is DSGVTQTPKHLITATGQRVTLRCSPRSGDLSVYWYQQSLDQGLQFLIQYYNGEERAKGNILERFSAQQFPDLHSELNLSSLELGDSALYFCASSVKVPGELFFGEGSRLTVL.

The rearrangement links TRBV23-1 to TRBJ1-1, with D possibly being TRBD1 (6 bases). TRBV23-1 is an ORF, and what it does is uncertain. The CDR3 contains 13 residues. V lost 7 bases and J 1 base, leaving 10 bases between the germline ends. The CDR3 DNA follows: TGCGCCAGCATCATCAGGGGGAACACTGAAGCTTTCTTT. It encodes CASIIRGNTEAFF.

The V gene is TRBV5-4, the J gene TRBJ2-1; D ambiguous. Trimming cost V 0 bases and J 9 bases, with 10 bases left between them. This CDR3 comprises 13 residues. Germline values: CDR1 SGHNT, CDR2 YYREEE (reference sequence). The CDR3, as DNA: TGTGCCAGCAGCTTGGAGCCAGGATCTGAGCAGTTCTTC. Its translation: CASSLEPGSEQFF.

This clone was observed a few times. The chain carries TRBV4-1 and TRBJ1-3; no clear D. CDR1 MGHRA and CDR2 YSYEKL come from the germline V gene. The CDR3 is 18 amino acids. V lost 7 bases and J 0 bases, leaving 22 bases between the germline ends. The CDR3 spells CASTASPGLEISGNTIYF. CDR3 nucleotide sequence: TGCGCCAGCACTGCTTCCCCGGGTCTGGAGATCTCTGGAAACACCATATATTTT.

This clone was recorded a few times. The chain has TRBV5-4 and TRBJ1-2, with a possible D match to TRBD1 (6 bases). V shed 6 bases and J shed 6 bases, with 18 bases lying between them. Germline assignment: CDR1 SGHNT and CDR2 YYREEE (reference sequence). This CDR3 contains 14 residues. CDR3 in DNA: TGTGCCAGCATCCACCGTGGGGGGCGAGATGGCTACACCTTC. This codes for CASIHRGGRDGYTF.

This chain connects TRBV7-2 to TRBJ1-2, with a weak D call TRBD1 (6 bases). This CDR3 has 12 residues. From germline, CDR1 is SGHTA and CDR2 FQGNSA. With 5 bases removed from V and 4 bases from J, the gap between germline ends came to 8 bases. The CDR3 reads CASSLDSYGYTF. The CDR3 DNA reads as TGTGCCAGCAGCCTGGACAGCTATGGCTACACCTTC.

The rearrangement joins TRBV29-1 to TRBJ1-2, with a weak D call TRBD1 (6 bases). Trimming cost V 6 bases and J 8 bases, with 19 bases left between them. CDR1 SQVTM and CDR2 ANQGSEA come from the germline V gene. The CDR3 runs to 13 residues. CDR3 sequence reads: CSVGTSEGTGYTF. CDR3 nucleotides: TGCAGCGTGGGGACAAGCGAGGGTACGGGCTACACCTTC.

The gene calls are TRBV24-1 and TRBJ2-3, with 8 bases fitting TRBD2. V trimming: 10 bases; J trimming: 2 bases; junction bases outside the gene matches: 7. CDR3 length equals 14 residues. Germline CDR1 is KGHDR and CDR2 is SFDVKD. This CDR3 is CATEAGANTDTQYF. DNA of the CDR3: TGTGCCACTGAAGCGGGGGCCAACACAGATACGCAGTATTTT.

The chain joins TRBV4-2 to TRBJ1-2; possibly TRBD1 for D (5 bases). Trimming pared 3 bases from V and 10 bases from J, leaving 21 bases between. The CDR3 consists of 15 residues. Germline V lookup: CDR1 LGHNA, CDR2 YNFKEQ. The CDR3 DNA reads as TGTGCCAGCAGCCAGTATCCCGGGACCTGGGGTGACTACACCTTC. Translation: CASSQYPGTWGDYTF.

The chain employs TRBV27 and TRBJ2-7; unclear D gene. Trimming stripped 3 bases from V and 2 bases from J, with 8 bases between. The CDR3 consists of 13 residues. Germline values: CDR1 MNHEY, CDR2 SMNVEV (reference sequence). CDR3 in amino acids: CASSFVGAYEQYF. The CDR3 DNA reads as TGTGCCAGCAGTTTTGTCGGCGCCTACGAGCAGTACTTC.

V and J are TRBV9 and TRBJ2-1, with 11 bases fitting TRBD2. Germline assignment: CDR1 SGDLS and CDR2 YYNGEE. This CDR3 is 17 amino acids long. Trimming removed 0 bases from V and 5 bases from J; junction bases left unmatched: 7. In DNA, the CDR3 is TGTGCCAGCAGCGTAGCTACTAGCGGGAGCGGGGACAATGAGCAGTTCTTC. Residues: CASSVATSGSGDNEQFF.

The rearrangement joins TRBV6-6 to TRBJ2-1; 9 bases fit TRBD2. CDR1 is MNHNY and CDR2 is SVGAGI in the germline V gene (reference sequence). This CDR3 region has 14 residues. V lost 2 bases, J lost 9 bases, and 5 bases stayed unmatched. The CDR3 here is CASSYVLAGSEQFF. CDR3 nucleotides: TGTGCCAGCAGTTACGTGCTAGCGGGGTCTGAGCAGTTCTTC.

The rearrangement uses TRBV19 and TRBJ1-6, with 7 bases matching TRBD1. This CDR3 contains 19 residues. Germline V gene lookup returns CDR1 LNHDA and CDR2 SQIVND (reference sequence). Trimming took 6 bases from V and 0 from J; bases not matched to a gene: 14. The CDR3 bases are TGTGCCAGTAGCCGATTTGGGCAGACAGGGAGCTCCTATAATTCACCCCTCCACTTT. Protein sequence: CASSRFGQTGSSYNSPLHF.

The gene calls are TRBV6-5 and TRBJ1-1; D is uncertain. The germline V gene encodes CDR1 MNHEY and CDR2 SVGAGI. The CDR3 contains 14 residues. The V and J ends lost 6 bases and 1 base respectively, with 12 bases between them. CDR3 DNA: TGTGCCAGCAGCTACAGAACCCGGAACACTGAAGCTTTCTTT. As protein: CASSYRTRNTEAFF.

The CDR3 here is CASSRNFLAGSGKAEQFF. CDR3 bases: TGTGCCAGCAGTCGAAATTTCCTAGCGGGGTCTGGGAAGGCTGAGCAGTTCTTC. The gene calls are TRBV6-6 and TRBJ2-1; 9 nucleotides align to TRBD2. Germline V gene lookup returns CDR1 MNHNY and CDR2 SVGAGI (reference sequence). After removal of 5 bases from V and 9 bases from J, the junction contained 20 bases not matched to a gene. The CDR3 is 18 residues long.

This clone was seen a few times. The sample holds other DNA sequences that translate to the same CDR3. The rearrangement links TRBV27 to TRBJ1-1, with a weak D call TRBD1 (6 bases). V lost 3 bases and J lost 5, with 10 bases in between. The germline V gene has CDR1 MNHEY and CDR2 SMNVEV (reference sequence). The CDR3 length is 13 residues. DNA of the CDR3: TGTGCCAGCAGTTTCAGGGGTGGTACTGAAGCTTTCTTT. Amino acid sequence: CASSFRGGTEAFF.

V and J are TRBV5-1 and TRBJ1-1; 7 bases match TRBD1. This CDR3 has 13 residues. With V trimmed by 0 bases and J by 7 bases, 3 bases remained unmatched. Looked up from germline, CDR1 is SGHRS and CDR2 is YFSETQ. The CDR3 protein is CASSLGTGIEAFF. CDR3 nucleotide sequence: TGCGCCAGCAGCTTGGGGACAGGTATTGAAGCTTTCTTT.

The J gene is TRBJ2-2, the V gene TRBV19; D remains ambiguous. V dropped 3 bases and J dropped 3 bases, with 5 bases sitting between them. The germline V gene has CDR1 LNHDA and CDR2 SQIVND (reference sequence). The CDR3 spans 13 residues. The CDR3 loop reads CASSIVYTGELFF. The CDR3 DNA follows: TGTGCCAGTAGTATTGTGTACACCGGGGAGCTGTTTTTT.

V gene TRBV29-1 combines with J gene TRBJ1-1; D is unclear. The germline V and J ends were trimmed by 7 bases and 1 base, with 7 bases remaining between them. The CDR3 covers 11 residues. Germline loops: CDR1 SQVTM, CDR2 ANQGSEA. The chain's CDR3 is CSAQENTEAFF. CDR3 bases: TGCAGCGCCCAGGAGAACACTGAAGCTTTCTTT.

This chain uses TRBV6-1 with TRBJ1-5; D is unresolved. Between the trimmed V and J ends, which lost 1 base and 5 bases, there was a span of 12 bases. Germline V lookup: CDR1 MNHNS, CDR2 SASEGT. The CDR3 covers 15 residues. The CDR3 DNA reads TGTGCCAGCAGTGAAGACCCGGGGAGCCATCAGCCCCAGCATTTT. Amino acids: CASSEDPGSHQPQHF.

The genes are TRBV3-1 (or the pseudogene TRBV3-2) and TRBJ1-2, with a possible D match to TRBD1 (6 bases). V lost 4 bases, J lost 5 bases, and 14 bases lay in between. The CDR3 sequence is 14 residues long. Per germline, CDR1 LGHDT and CDR2 YNNKEL (reference sequence). CDR3 nucleotides: TGTGCCAGCAGCCTAAAGAGGGGGGAGTATGGCTACACCTTC. The encoded protein is CASSLKRGEYGYTF.

The gene calls are TRBV18 and TRBJ2-5; 8 bases agree with TRBD1. The CDR3 runs 14 residues. Germline V gives CDR1 KGHSH, CDR2 LQKENI. V shed 8 bases and J 5 bases; nucleotides not matched to a gene: 10. The CDR3 here is CASPRRTGRETQYF. The CDR3 DNA reads TGTGCCAGCCCCCGACGGACAGGGAGGGAGACCCAGTACTTC.

The genes are TRBV14 and TRBJ1-1, with TRBD1 matching 9 bases. V was clipped by 0 bases and J by 11 bases; unmatched bases: 1. Germline V lookup: CDR1 SGHDN, CDR2 FVKESK. The CDR3 has 12 residues. This CDR3 is CASSQETGGAFF. The DNA of the CDR3 is TGTGCCAGCAGCCAAGAAACAGGGGGCGCTTTCTTT.

V and J are TRBV15 and TRBJ2-1, with a weak D call TRBD2 (5 bases). The CDR3 contains 15 residues. V was clipped by 3 bases and J by 4 bases, with 13 bases between them. CDR1 and CDR2 (germline): LNHNV, YYDKDF (reference sequence). Here the CDR3 DNA reads TGTGCCACCAGCAGGGATAGCGCTAATTACAATGAGCAGTTCTTC. Encoded protein: CATSRDSANYNEQFF.

CDR3 in amino acids: CASSQRDSHTEAFF. CDR3 bases: TGTGCCAGCAGCCAACGGGACAGTCACACTGAAGCTTTCTTT. The V gene is TRBV7-2, the J gene TRBJ1-1; the match to TRBD1 covers 7 bases. CDR3 length equals 14 residues. CDR1 is SGHTA and CDR2 is FQGNSA in the germline V gene. With 5 bases clipped from V and 3 bases from J, the junction kept 6 bases outside the gene matches.

The J gene is TRBJ2-7, the V gene TRBV10-1; D is unclear. Deletions cut 5 bases from V and 9 bases from J, with 17 bases between. CDR1 and CDR2 from the germline V gene are WNHNN and SYGVQD (reference sequence). This CDR3 has 13 amino acids. CDR3 amino acids: CASSLGPGDVQYF. The CDR3 DNA sequence: TGCGCCAGCAGTCTCGGACCTGGCGATGTGCAGTACTTC.

The DNA for the CDR3 is TGCAGCGTTGGGGGAGGGGATTATGAAAAACTGTTTTTT. Amino acid sequence: CSVGGGDYEKLFF. The chain is built from TRBV29-1 and TRBJ1-4; perhaps TRBD1 as D (5 bases). The germline CDR1 and CDR2 sequences are SQVTM and ANQGSEA. CDR3 length: 13 amino acids. Trimming cost V 4 bases and J 6 bases, with 12 bases left between them. The variable domain in full, completed from reference TRBV29-1 and TRBJ1-4, reads SAVISQKPSRDICQRGTSLTIQCQVDSQVTMMFWYRQQPGQSLTLIATANQGSEATYESGFVIDKFPISRPNLTFSTLTVSNMSPEDSSIYLCSVGGGDYEKLFFGSGTQLSVL.